The next 8 T cell receptor beta chains were all read from a single sample in a study of T-cell reconstitution after alpha-beta-depleted transplantation in children. Unique molecular identifiers were used in preparing the TCRbeta library. TCRdb independently ran MiXCR on the PCR reads; one entry per CDR3 protein. The sample has roughly 100,000 distinct CDR3 sequences, approximately 8% seen once. Sequences were derived from PBMCs, sampled before TCRalphabeta/CD19-depleted stem cell transplant. These receptors were collected from a boy aged 2 to 10 with acute lymphoblastic leukemia, due to receive a stem cell transplant.

This clonotype appeared many times. V and J are TRBV7-9 and TRBJ1-1, with D maybe TRBD1 (5 bases). Deletions cut 1 base from V and 1 base from J, with 7 bases between. The CDR3 extends over 14 amino acids. Germline loops: CDR1 SEHNR, CDR2 FQNEAQ (reference sequence). The chain's CDR3 is CASSLEGENTEAFF. The CDR3 DNA reads TGTGCCAGCAGCTTAGAAGGGGAGAACACTGAAGCTTTCTTT. The full variable domain, in which reference TRBV7-9 and TRBJ1-1 provide the parts outside the CDR3, is DTGVSQNPRHKITKRGQNVTFRCDPISEHNRLYWYRQTLGQGPEFLTYFQNEAQLEKSRLLSDRFSAERPKGSFSTLEIQRTEQGDSAMYLCASSLEGENTEAFFGQGTRLTVV.

The chain uses TRBV29-1 and TRBJ2-4, with TRBD2 identical over 8 bases. The V gene end was trimmed by 6 bases and the J gene end by 7 bases; junction bases not matched to a gene: 11. Germline V gives CDR1 SQVTM, CDR2 ANQGSEA. CDR3 size: 14 residues. The CDR3 spells CSVPGGGAGNIQYF. CDR3 nucleotide sequence: TGCAGCGTCCCCGGGGGGGGGGCCGGGAACATTCAGTACTTC.

This rearrangement joins TRBV5-1 to TRBJ1-4; no firm D call. CDR1 is SGHRS, CDR2 YFSETQ, per germline. CDR3 length: 16 amino acids. The ends were cut back, 0 bases at V and 7 bases at J, with 16 bases in the middle. Here the CDR3 reads CASSLDLRGPGEKLFF. The CDR3 nucleotides are TGCGCCAGCAGCTTGGACCTCCGAGGACCGGGTGAAAAACTGTTTTTT.

This clonotype is medium-sized within its sample. This chain links TRBV4-1 with TRBJ1-2, with 10 bases fitting TRBD1. The CDR3 spans 17 residues. Germline CDR1 and CDR2: MGHRA and YSYEKL. V lost 2 bases, J lost 7 bases, and 13 bases stayed unmatched. The CDR3 nucleotides read TGCGCCAGCAGCCAATATCAAACGGGACAGGGGACCGGTGGCTACACCTTC. This gives the protein CASSQYQTGQGTGGYTF.

The V call is TRBV10-3, the J call TRBJ2-3; no firm D call. Germline assignment: CDR1 ENHRY and CDR2 SYGVKD. V lost 0 bases to trimming and J lost 6 bases, with 4 bases between them. The length of the CDR3 is 12 residues. The CDR3 nucleotides read TGTGCCATCAGTGAGTCAGAGGATACGCAGTATTTT. Its protein product is CAISESEDTQYF.

This clonotype has only a few counts. This chain links TRBV3-1 with TRBJ2-1, with D unresolved. V dropped 4 bases and J dropped 2 bases, with 15 bases sitting between them. This CDR3 has 16 residues. Germline assignment: CDR1 LGHDT and CDR2 YNNKEL (reference sequence). The CDR3 loop reads CASSPPLVGTYNEQFF. CDR3 coding DNA: TGTGCCAGCAGCCCACCCCTAGTCGGCACCTACAATGAGCAGTTCTTC.

This clonotype was seen a few times. The rearrangement joins TRBV5-6 to TRBJ2-5; 10 nucleotides match TRBD2. This CDR3 has 15 residues. The germline V gene has CDR1 SGHDT and CDR2 YYEEEE. The trim removed 3 bases at V and 5 bases at J, leaving 7 bases unmatched. CDR3 loop: CASSWASGGVETQYF. Written as DNA, the CDR3 is TGTGCCAGCAGCTGGGCAAGCGGGGGGGTTGAGACCCAGTACTTC. Looking up the rest from reference TRBV5-6 and TRBJ2-5 gives the full variable domain: DAGVTQSPTHLIKTRGQQVTLRCSPKSGHDTVSWYQQALGQGPQFIFQYYEEEERQRGNFPDRFSGHQFPNYSSELNVNALLLGDSALYLCASSWASGGVETQYFGPGTRLLVL.

This chain connects TRBV27 to TRBJ2-3, with D maybe TRBD2 (7 bases). CDR1 is MNHEY, CDR2 SMNVEV, per germline (reference sequence). Trimming left V 5 bases short and J 4 bases short, with 19 bases between. The CDR3 spans 16 residues. CDR3 nucleotide sequence: TGTGCCAGCAGTCCCGCGGGGAGGGGGTGGGCAGATACGCAGTATTTT. This codes for CASSPAGRGWADTQYF.